This T cell receptor beta chain was sequenced in a study of cytomegalovirus exposure and HLA in healthy donors. Study context: From about 179 million T cells, an earlier analysis saw approximately 110 million unique TCR beta sequences. Overall study findings and caveats: A missense variant in DCLRE1C was later tied to TCR beta V- and J-gene trimming. Later analysis placed DRB1 highest and HLA-C lowest in TCR association rates, which differed by HLA locus. It was reported that TCR beta sequences correctly inferred the HLA-A and HLA-B alleles for most subjects.

This CDR3 is built from 15 residues. The V gene's germline CDR1 is MNHEY and CDR2 SVGAGI. V dropped 2 bases and J dropped 7 bases, with 14 bases sitting between them. Primers included in the PCR were 60 Vbeta and 13 Jbeta primers. Data came from immunoSEQ multiplex PCR; TCRdb stores just in-frame clones and leaves some out. Of roughly 130,000 clones in the sample, more than 65% were seen once. A remark on this clone: No antigen is known for it.

This rearrangement joins TRBV6-5 to TRBJ1-4; tentatively, D is TRBD1 (5 bases). Sequences were obtained from PBMCs. This clonotype was sampled from a man over 45 in good health and CMV-seronegative. The CDR3: CASSYGGAGGEKLFF. The CDR3 DNA reads TGTGCCAGCAGTTACGGAGGGGCCGGGGGTGAAAAACTGTTTTTT.